This T cell receptor beta chain was observed in a study of blood T cell repertoires in COVID-19. Turning to the study itself: T cells, B-cell-depleted T cells, or PBMCs provided the cDNA or gDNA that served as material.

The data were produced by immunoSEQ multiplex PCR, yet TCRdb's version contains in-frame clones alone and is incomplete. The sample has fewer than 80,000 clones, over 65% seen once; the top ten hold 14%. Germline trimming cut 1 base from V and 0 bases from J; bases unmatched to any gene: 14. The CDR3 has 19 amino acids. The source of this sequence is a man aged 55 to 70 with COVID-19, enrolled during active disease. Sequencing was done on a sample of peripheral blood. This sequence joins TRBV23-1 and TRBJ2-7, with TRBD2 identical over 8 bases. TRBV23-1 is marked as an open reading frame, function uncertain. DNA for the CDR3: TGCGCCAGCAGTCAATGGACTCGGACGGAGCGGGGGAGCTCCTACGAGCAGTACTTC. Its protein product is CASSQWTRTERGSSYEQYF.